The present T cell receptor (beta chain) was sequenced within a study of blood T cells in healthy people across ages. The study's findings and limits: Naive and antigen-experienced cells could not be conclusively compared, given unsorted PBMCs.

A second roughly 6 to 11 cycle PCR used barcoded and J-beta primers. TCRdb redid the calling of the 5' RACE reads with MiXCR, one entry per CDR3 protein. The table has approximately 600,000 distinct CDR3 sequences, 45% to 65% seen once. V was clipped by 4 bases and J by 0 bases, with 6 bases between them. The germline V gene has CDR1 LGHDT and CDR2 YNNKEL (reference sequence). The CDR3 is 14 amino acids. This clonotype has just a few counts. Antigen: not known. The V gene is TRBV3-1, the J gene TRBJ1-4; no clear D gene. The receptor's source is a man aged 55 to 69 in good health. Sequencing used blood. The CDR3 loop reads CASSPHATNEKLFF. The CDR3 nucleotides read TGTGCCAGCAGCCCCCACGCAACTAATGAAAAACTGTTTTTT.